Below, 20 T cell receptor beta chains from the same sample are listed, as sequenced in a study of T cell responses to AZD1222 COVID-19 vaccine. Sequencing used immunoSEQ multiplex PCR; TCRdb keeps in-frame clones, though not all of them. The table shows tens of thousands of clones, with around four fifths occurring only once. Here the sequenced sample was peripheral blood, taken on day 0 of MenACWY control vaccination. The receptors were gathered from an adult in good health.

Only a few counts were recorded for this clone. Here the CDR3 DNA reads TGCGCCAGCAGCCTTTGGAACAGGGGGCTGAACACTGAAGCTTTCTTT. It specifies CASSLWNRGLNTEAFF. The chain carries TRBV5-1 and TRBJ1-1, with 9 bases lining up with TRBD1. J was trimmed by 0 bases and V by 4 bases; bases with no gene match: 7. CDR3 length: 16 amino acids. Looked up from germline, CDR1 is SGHRS and CDR2 is YFSETQ.

This clone occurred once. V is TRBV27 and J is TRBJ1-6; D is unclear. The CDR3 is 14 amino acids. V was shortened by 3 bases and J by 7 bases, with 10 bases between the two germline ends. Germline values: CDR1 MNHEY, CDR2 SMNVEV (reference sequence). The CDR3 protein is CASSFGQANSPLHF. The CDR3 nucleotides are TGTGCCAGCAGTTTTGGGCAGGCGAATTCACCCCTCCACTTT.

The chain uses TRBV21-1 and TRBJ1-6; TRBD1 reflects the table's D call only, with no check against the DNA. TRBV21-1 is deemed a pseudogene. CDR3 size: 15 residues. CDR3 protein: CASSGAVRGGSPLHF. In DNA form, the CDR3 reads TGTGCCAGCAGCGGGGCAGTCAGAGGGGGCTCACCCCTCCACTTT.

The genes are TRBV2 and TRBJ1-6; 7 nucleotides agree with TRBD1. J gave up 6 bases and V 10 bases, and 9 bases lay outside the gene matches. The CDR3 loop spans 14 amino acids. The V gene's germline CDR1 is SNHLY and CDR2 FYNNEI. This CDR3 reads CATQGGTSNSPLHF. The CDR3 DNA follows: TGTGCCACCCAGGGGGGGACGAGTAATTCACCCCTCCACTTT.

This clone was picked up a small number of times. The V gene is TRBV5-1, the J gene TRBJ2-1, with no clear D. With 0 bases removed from V and 4 bases from J, the gap between germline ends came to 11 bases. Germline CDR1 reads SGHRS; CDR2 reads YFSETQ. The CDR3 sequence is 15 residues long. The CDR3 nucleotides are TGCGCCAGCAGCTTGGAGGTCGGAGATTACAATGAGCAGTTCTTC. This translates into CASSLEVGDYNEQFF.

The rearrangement links TRBV3-1 (or the pseudogene TRBV3-2) to TRBJ2-2; TRBD2 agrees at 13 bases. This CDR3 is 17 amino acids long. The germline CDR1 and CDR2 sequences are LGHDT and YNNKEL (reference sequence). Trimming cost V 4 bases and J 4 bases; bases outside gene matches: 6. CDR3 residues: CASSRGLAGEGTGELFF. CDR3 DNA sequence: TGTGCCAGCAGCCGAGGACTAGCGGGAGAGGGCACCGGGGAGCTGTTTTTT.

This chain connects TRBV20-1 to TRBJ1-2; D is unresolved. CDR1 is DFQATT and CDR2 is SNEGSKA in the germline V gene (reference sequence). V gave up 3 bases and J gave up 6 bases, with 11 bases separating them. The CDR3 covers 12 residues. CDR3 loop: CSASILSHGYTF. The CDR3 nucleotides are TGCAGTGCTAGTATTCTCTCACATGGCTACACCTTC.

The V call is TRBV12-3 or TRBV12-4, the J call TRBJ1-1, with D possibly matching TRBD1 (6 bases). V dropped 6 bases and J dropped 3 bases, with 11 bases sitting between them. CDR3 size: 13 residues. CDR3 coding DNA: TGTGCCAGCAGCCACGGACAGCACACTGAAGCTTTCTTT. As protein: CASSHGQHTEAFF.

This clone showed up just a few times. This chain connects TRBV10-3 to TRBJ2-4; D may match TRBD1 or TRBD2 (5 bases each). CDR3 length: 16 residues. Germline CDR1 ENHRY, CDR2 SYGVKD. V was shortened by 6 bases and J by 0 bases, with 15 bases between the two germline ends. CDR3 in amino acids: CAISPAGTVAKNIQYF. CDR3 DNA sequence: TGTGCCATCAGCCCGGCCGGGACGGTAGCCAAAAACATTCAGTACTTC.

The chain is built from TRBV7-9 and TRBJ2-1, with 9 bases lining up with TRBD2. The CDR3 length is 17 residues. Trimming removed 5 bases from V and 0 bases from J; junction bases left unmatched: 8. Germline V gene sequence: CDR1 SEHNR, CDR2 FQNEAQ (reference sequence). The CDR3 DNA sequence: TGTGCCAGCAGCGCAGGGGGAGCGGGGGGCTCCTACAATGAGCAGTTCTTC. It codes for CASSAGGAGGSYNEQFF.

This sequence joins TRBV5-1 and TRBJ2-1, with D possibly TRBD2 on 6 matching bases. The CDR3 covers 14 residues. Germline assignment: CDR1 SGHRS and CDR2 YFSETQ. Trimming shortened V by 8 bases and J by 3 bases, and 15 bases separated the two germline ends. CDR3 amino acids: CASKSGPSYNEQFF. In DNA form, the CDR3 reads TGCGCCAGTAAAAGCGGGCCCAGCTACAATGAGCAGTTCTTC.

V usage is TRBV10-2 and J usage is TRBJ1-1; no reliable D call. V shed 8 bases and J shed 8 bases, with 9 bases lying between them. Germline CDR1 and CDR2: WSHSY and SAAADI. This CDR3 has 10 amino acids. CDR3 loop: CASVGTEAFF. The CDR3 DNA is TGCGCCAGCGTGGGAACAGAAGCTTTCTTT.

The chain is built from TRBV2 and TRBJ2-2; 10 bases are a match to TRBD1. V gave up 6 bases and J gave up 1 base; unmatched junction bases: 8. CDR3 size: 17 residues. Germline V gene sequence: CDR1 SNHLY, CDR2 FYNNEI. The DNA of the CDR3 is TGTGCCAGCAGAAGGACAGGGGGGAAACAGAACACCGGGGAGCTGTTTTTT. This gives the protein CASRRTGGKQNTGELFF.

The genes are TRBV6-5 and TRBJ1-1; maybe TRBD1 (6 bases). There are 13 residues in the CDR3. V was trimmed by 8 bases and J by 4 bases, leaving 14 bases between them. Per the germline V gene, CDR1 is MNHEY and CDR2 is SVGAGI. In DNA, the CDR3 is TGTGCCAGCGGAAGGGGGGTAGGCACTGAAGCTTTCTTT. Translating gives CASGRGVGTEAFF.

The gene calls are TRBV28 and TRBJ2-1; D might be TRBD1 (5 bases). From germline, CDR1 is MDHEN and CDR2 SYDVKM. The CDR3 spans 14 residues. With 6 bases removed from V and 3 bases from J, the gap between germline ends came to 12 bases. CDR3 loop: CASSRQGNYNEQFF. The CDR3 DNA follows: TGTGCCAGCAGCCGCCAGGGAAACTACAATGAGCAGTTCTTC.

This chain links TRBV25-1 with TRBJ1-2, with unresolved D. Germline CDR1 MGHDK, CDR2 SYGVNS. V was cut by 2 bases and J by 6 bases, with 7 bases left in between. The CDR3 covers 12 residues. CDR3 protein: CASSEGVHGYTF. CDR3 DNA: TGTGCCAGCAGTGAAGGGGTGCATGGCTACACCTTC.

This clone was detected only once. CDR3 DNA: TGTGCCAGTACCCCAGTAGCGGGGGGCCGGTATACGCAGTATTTT. It specifies CASTPVAGGRYTQYF. The chain joins TRBV19 to TRBJ2-3; TRBD2 matches at 10 bases. The CDR3 extends over 15 amino acids. Germline-derived CDR1 and CDR2 are LNHDA and SQIVND (reference sequence). The V segment lost 7 bases and the J segment 7 bases; nucleotides outside the gene matches: 11.

This clone has just a few counts. The V gene is TRBV30, the J gene TRBJ2-3; 8 bases map to TRBD1. Germline V lookup: CDR1 GTSNPN, CDR2 SVGIG (reference sequence). The ends lost 0 bases at V and 2 bases at J; junction bases unmatched: 16. The CDR3 runs to 19 residues. For the CDR3, the DNA is TGTGCCTGGAGTGTAGTCGGACCCCTGGGGACAGGATTCACAGATACGCAGTATTTT. Its translation is CAWSVVGPLGTGFTDTQYF. Combining the CDR3 with reference TRBV30 and TRBJ2-3 gives the whole variable domain SQTIHQWPATLVQPVGSPLSLECTVEGTSNPNLYWYRQAAGRGLQLLFYSVGIGQISSEVPQNLSASRPQDRQFILSSKKLLLSDSGFYLCAWSVVGPLGTGFTDTQYFGPGTRLTVL.

This chain links TRBV12-5 with TRBJ1-1; tentative D call: TRBD1 (6 bases). Germline V gene data show CDR1 as LGHNT and CDR2 as FRNRAP. CDR3 length: 15 amino acids. Trimming removed 2 bases at V and 4 bases at J, with 14 bases between. The CDR3, as DNA: TGTGCTAGTGGTTTGACCCGGACAGTGCTCACTGAAGCTTTCTTT. This gives the protein CASGLTRTVLTEAFF. The full variable domain, rest sourced from reference TRBV12-5 and TRBJ1-1, is DARVTQTPRHKVTEMGQEVTMRCQPILGHNTVFWYRQTMMQGLELLAYFRNRAPLDDSGMPKDRFSAEMPDATLATLKIQPSEPRDSAVYFCASGLTRTVLTEAFFGQGTRLTVV.

The V call is TRBV27, the J call TRBJ1-6; 8 bases fit TRBD1. Trimming at V came to 6 bases and at J to 7 bases, leaving 5 bases not matched to a gene. Per germline, CDR1 MNHEY and CDR2 SMNVEV (reference sequence). This CDR3 comprises 14 residues. The CDR3 sequence: CASRGTGGNSPLHF. The CDR3 coding sequence is TGTGCCAGCAGAGGGACAGGTGGAAATTCACCCCTCCACTTT.